Listed below are T cell receptor beta chains from one sample, sequenced in a study of cytomegalovirus exposure and HLA in healthy donors. Generated by immunoSEQ multiplex PCR, the TCRdb table keeps only in-frame clones and is missing some. This sample has roughly 290,000 clones, with over 70% found just once. The source material was PBMCs. Receptor source: a girl between 2 and 10 years old in good health and CMV-seronegative. Each CDR3 is given with its conserved first and last residue. A D gene is named only where the DNA matches it firmly. The size entry is marked missing in some rows and otherwise reads once, few, many or a size class.

NA	NA	TRBV10-3	TRBJ2-7	CAISEIGRAGNYEQYF	TGTGCCATCAGTGAGATTGGGCGGGCCGGCAACTACGAGCAGTACTTC
NA	NA	TRBV9	TRBJ2-2	CASSAVLWGANTGEMFF	TGTGCCAGCAGCGCCGTACTTTGGGGAGCGAACACCGGGGAGATGTTTTTT
TRBD2	NA	TRBV7-8	TRBJ2-3	CASSRGGETQYF	TGTGCCAGCAGCCGGGGGGGAGAAACGCAGTATTTT
TRBD1	NA	TRBV9	TRBJ1-1	CASREQGAADTEAFF	TGTGCCAGCAGAGAGCAGGGGGCGGCGGACACTGAAGCTTTCTTT
NA	NA	TRBV27	TRBJ1-4	CASSLTATNEKLFF	TGTGCCAGCAGTTTGACTGCAACTAATGAAAAACTGTTTTTT
TRBD1	NA	TRBV18	TRBJ2-1	CASSPWTGDNEQFF	TGTGCCAGCTCACCTTGGACAGGGGACAATGAGCAGTTCTTC
TRBD1	NA	TRBV6-1	TRBJ1-2	CASNIGQGYGYTF	TGTGCCAGCAATATCGGACAGGGATATGGCTACACCTTC
NA	once	TRBV5-4	TRBJ1-1	CASSLGAMNTEAFF	TGTGCCAGCAGCTTGGGGGCAATGAACACTGAAGCTTTCTTT
TRBD1	NA	TRBV27	TRBJ2-2	CASTTMGWAGGTGELFF	TGTGCCAGCACAACGATGGGCTGGGCAGGGGGCACCGGGGAGCTGTTTTTT
NA	once	TRBV27	TRBJ2-5	CASRPLEGVDQETQYF	TGTGCCAGCAGGCCACTGGAGGGAGTTGACCAAGAGACCCAGTACTTC
NA	NA	TRBV4-1	TRBJ2-7	CASSQEGPEQGTYEQYF	TGCGCCAGCAGCCAAGAAGGCCCCGAACAGGGAACCTACGAGCAGTACTTC
NA	NA	TRBV5-4	TRBJ2-7	CASSLGSQSTYEQYF	TGTGCCAGCAGCTTGGGATCACAGAGTACCTACGAGCAGTACTTC
TRBD2	NA	TRBV19	TRBJ2-5	CASSRNSGIRETQYF	TGTGCCAGTAGTAGAAATAGCGGGATCCGAGAGACCCAGTACTTC
TRBD1	NA	TRBV27	TRBJ1-5	CASSIQGYGNQPQHF	TGTGCCAGCAGTATACAGGGGTATGGCAATCAGCCCCAGCATTTT
TRBD1	NA	TRBV2	TRBJ2-1	CASSEAAGGNEQFF	TGTGCCAGCAGTGAAGCGGCAGGGGGCAATGAGCAGTTCTTC